This T cell receptor (beta chain) was profiled in a study of cytomegalovirus exposure and HLA in healthy donors (dated by TCRdb to the late 2010s). Some background on the complete study: In an earlier analysis of 587 of the donors, about 260 Gb of sequence data and 90 million to 120 million unique TCR beta sequences from about 179 million T cells were reported. Among the roughly 430 genotyped donors, about 85% belonged to the genetic ancestry cluster associated with self-reported Caucasian donors. To decide whether each TCR beta V gene segment behaved as functional or pseudogenic, an earlier analysis of nearly 600 of the donors relied on high-throughput TCR beta sequencing. HLA typing included class I and class II loci at four-digit resolution. Rather than drawing on any new phenotypic data, the later analysis identified candidate immune exposures from TCR beta sequences and the way those sequences occurred across donors. Roughly 320 gigabases of sequencing data and approximately 91 million unique TCR sequences made up an early release that covered approximately 650 HLA-typed donors. Several DR-DQ haplotypes were treated as single units for association and clustering because of strong linkage in the cohort. Donor age, sex, ethnicity and CMV serostatus were collected together with the repertoire data. Among about 410 genotyped donors of the cohort, an average of roughly 230,000 unique TCR beta nucleotide sequences was sequenced per donor, of which about 18% were non-productive. Typing coverage differed by locus: A, B, C, DRB1 and DQB1 were typed in roughly 629-630 donors, DQA1 in 500 to 550, DPA1 in around 610, and DPB1 in around 440. In a later genetic analysis, genome-wide SNP genotypes for about three fifths of the 666 donors were used, and that subset was treated as a discovery cohort. The T cell repertoires of 700 or so subjects were profiled by immunosequencing and related to cytomegalovirus serostatus. A later analysis re-examined previously published TCR beta repertoires from about 670 donors and added high-resolution HLA genotyping to investigate patterns of TCR occurrence. To predict cytomegalovirus infection status, the study brought together high-throughput TCR immunosequencing, statistical association of individual TCRs with disease status, and machine learning. Besides the first cohort of some 670 subjects, a separate validation cohort made up of 120 different subjects was used. The aim of the study was to test whether cataloging public T cell receptors could identify signatures of past pathogen exposure. Every discovery cohort repertoire had been produced on one sequencing platform.

Study-wide conclusions, independent of this receptor: While some public TCRs were present in many individuals, most TCR sequences turned up only very rarely across donors. Because some donors lacked HLA typing at each locus, the association tests relied only on the typed subset. Roughly uniform sequencing depth across donors was assumed in presence/absence analyses, although this assumption may not hold. A further reported finding was that TCR beta sequences accurately predicted the HLA-A and HLA-B alleles for most subjects in the first cohort. It was suggested by the authors that the approach could potentially be generalized to other disease states and immunological phenotypes. In an earlier analysis of about 600 of the donors, most TCR beta V segments appeared in productive rearrangements about 87% or about 30% of the time, broadly matching IMGT annotations. Linkage disequilibrium might explain the correlated functional status among segregating V segments, but an unknown experimental factor could not be ruled out. The only immune exposure information available for the cohort was CMV serostatus. A later analysis found that most CMV-associated TCR beta chains appeared HLA-restricted, with HLA associations seemingly driven largely by CMV exposure. The cohort was sequenced for TCR beta chains only, and without alpha or paired-chain data the features that could be detected were limited. According to a later genetic analysis, donors in an Asian-associated ancestry cluster had fewer N-insertions in productive TCRs than the approximately 650-donor mean. Compared with equally common non-associated chains, HLA-associated TCR beta chains in a later analysis were more clonally expanded and had lower generation probabilities. The classifier was reported to diagnose cytomegalovirus status with high specificity and sensitivity in both the original cohort and the validation cohort. An association between a missense DCLRE1C variant and V-gene and J-gene trimming of TCR beta chains was found in a later genetic analysis and replicated in an independent cohort. A later analysis found that TCR association rates varied across HLA loci, with DRB1 alleles showing the most associated TCRs and HLA-C alleles the fewest. Because the 87-base-pair reads could not distinguish some IMGT-functional V segments, including TRBV6-2 and TRBV6-3, those segments were excluded. In vitro tests confirmed that a few of the cytomegalovirus-associated TCR beta chains recognize cytomegalovirus antigens. Over 15 rarely observed V segments, including chromosome 9 orphons, were excluded from the earlier analysis of a few hundred of the donors because counts were too low. In a later analysis, over 15,000 TCR beta sequences were associated with specific HLA alleles at a false discovery rate of 0.05. According to a later analysis, parvovirus B19, influenza, CMV and Epstein-Barr virus appeared linked to several top co-occurrence clusters. A total of 150 or so TCR beta chains were listed by the study as associated with cytomegalovirus. Strong co-occurrence of HLA alleles, especially DR and DQ, made assigning TCR associations to individual alleles difficult. A group of highly shared sequence variants was considered likely to be a technical artifact of the sequencing pipeline.

Only a few counts were recorded for this clone. No cognate antigen has been identified for it. Per-base quality was not reported, and no clone a single base away is much larger than it. The library was produced with the immunoSEQ multiplex PCR assay. A mixture of 60 forward primers for TCR Vbeta segments and 13 reverse primers for TCR Jbeta segments was used in the multiplex PCR. A multiplex PCR assay on genomic DNA amplified the CDR3 region of rearranged TCR beta genes. The Illumina HiSeq System was used to sequence the amplified TCR beta libraries as 87-base-pair reads. The authors processed their data as follows. Across the 500 to 850 repertoires, a later analysis counted 75 million to 90 million unique TCR beta chains, about 10 million of which were shared by at least two donors. A nearest-neighbor algorithm error-corrected the raw reads and collapsed the reads into unique sequences, merging closely related sequences to remove PCR and sequencing errors. V, D and J gene segments were assigned by aligning CDR3 sequences to IMGT reference sequences. For a sequence to be retained, a match of at least six nucleotides was required to both a V gene segment and a J gene segment. Rearrangements were classified as productive when the CDR3 lacked stop codons and remained in frame with V and J, and all other rearrangements were classified as non-productive. Following IMGT convention, CDR3 was defined as the stretch from the second conserved V-encoded cysteine to the conserved J-encoded phenylalanine. In an earlier analysis of more than 550 of the donors, sequences lacking an unambiguous match to a single V gene segment were excluded. In an earlier analysis of a few hundred of the donors, V segments were called functional above 56.7% productive rearrangements and were called segregating when the between-donor standard deviation exceeded 5%. A statistical classification framework was built to diagnose cytomegalovirus status from the catalog of TCR beta chain sequences. In a later analysis, V and J genes were assigned by comparing TCR nucleotide sequences against IMGT/GENE-DB human TR gene sequences. The TCRdist pipeline was used in a later analysis to assign CDR3 sequences and most-parsimonious VDJ recombination scenarios. In a later analysis, every TCR beta chain was defined by the combination of its CDR3 amino acid sequence and its V-gene family, and reads without a unique V-gene family were dropped. To address suspected cross-contamination and a sequencing artifact, a later analysis removed a few hundred highly shared, low-generation-probability nucleotide sequences. In a later analysis, a clonal expansion index for each public chain was calculated from normalized within-repertoire ranks of inferred template counts. In a later analysis, generation probabilities were computed with a VDJ recombination model fitted to out-of-frame rearrangements, and the resulting probabilities were checked against IGoR. In a later analysis, TCR-TCR, TCR-HLA and TCR-CMV co-occurrence was scored with hypergeometric tests, and a repertoire-size bias correction was applied to TCR pairs. A later analysis estimated false discovery rates by permuting HLA or CMV assignments 20 times. In a later analysis, co-occurring TCRs were grouped using DBSCAN, with TCRdist sequence similarity added in when clustering inside HLA-allele-positive subsets. Repertoires with fewer than 30,000 or more than 120,000 public chains were left out of co-occurrence clustering, as were four to six repertoires with anomalous nucleotide sharing. The clones in this table, taken by TCRdb from immuneACCESS, are in-frame only. Not every clone is retained; where verified, under half of the shortfall comes from an unresolved V gene, and the cause of the rest is unknown. D and trimming come from the DNA, and the V and J calls and clone size come from that table. The sample data list some 90,000 clones, and around 79% of these were observed just once. The ten largest clones add up to 14% of the sample.

From a lookup of the germline V gene, CDR1 and CDR2 are SGHRS and YFSETQ. Relative to germline, V is 7 bases shorter and J is 0 bases shorter, with 10 bases between their ends. Its CDR3 holds 13 amino acids, cysteine through phenylalanine. Left in the record is the CDR3 DNA by itself, 39 bases read in frame from the first base. The cohort consisted of more than 650 healthy bone marrow donors. Cohort members were all nominally healthy when sampled, although unrecorded immune exposures were likely present. The donor was CMV seropositive and was included in the group of 250 to 300 seropositive cohort members. A peripheral blood sample was collected from each donor, and TCR beta sequencing was performed on peripheral blood mononuclear cells. The Qiagen DNeasy Blood Extraction Kit was used to extract genomic DNA from the blood cell samples.

The material sequenced was PBMCs. This TCR derives from a woman aged 70-85 years in good health and CMV-seropositive. The chain employs TRBV5-1 and TRBJ1-1; TRBD1 is a possible D gene, resting on 6 matching bases. The sequence in DNA is TGCGCCAGCTCGACAGGAGTGAACACTGAAGCTTTCTTT. Its amino acids are CASSTGVNTEAFF. Reference TRBV5-1 and TRBJ1-1 genes cover what lies past the CDR3, so the full variable domain is KAGVTQTPRYLIKTRGQQVTLSCSPISGHRSVSWYQQTPGQGLQFLFEYFSETQRNKGNFPGRFSGRQFSNSRSEMNVSTLELGDSALYLCASSTGVNTEAFFGQGTRLTVV.